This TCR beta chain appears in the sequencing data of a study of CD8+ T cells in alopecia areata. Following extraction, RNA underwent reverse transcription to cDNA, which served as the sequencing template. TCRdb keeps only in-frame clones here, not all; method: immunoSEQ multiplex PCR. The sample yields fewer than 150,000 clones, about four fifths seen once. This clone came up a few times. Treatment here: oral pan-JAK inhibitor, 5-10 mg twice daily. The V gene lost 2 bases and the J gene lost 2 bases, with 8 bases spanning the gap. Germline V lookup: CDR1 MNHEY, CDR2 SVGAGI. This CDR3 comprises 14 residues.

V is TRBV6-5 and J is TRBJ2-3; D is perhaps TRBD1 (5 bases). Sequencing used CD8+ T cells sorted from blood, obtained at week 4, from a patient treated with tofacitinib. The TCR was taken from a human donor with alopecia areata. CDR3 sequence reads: CASSYAGSTDTQYF. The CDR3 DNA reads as TGTGCCAGCAGTTACGCAGGGTCCACAGATACGCAGTATTTT.